These T cell receptor beta chains were read from a single sample in a study of cytomegalovirus exposure and HLA in healthy donors. Profiled with immunoSEQ multiplex PCR; TCRdb holds only in-frame clones, not every one. The sample includes over 95,000 clones, roughly three quarters of them seen just once. Sequences were obtained from PBMCs. These receptors all come from a woman aged 40 to 50 in good health and CMV-seropositive. The CDR3 runs from the conserved cysteine through the conserved F or W. A D gene is named only where the DNA matches it firmly. Expanded clones are given a class, and other clones once, few, many or no size at all.

clone_size: .
d_call: TRBD2
j_call: TRBJ2-7
v_call: TRBV15
cdr3_nt: TGTGCCACCAGCAGAGATCTGGATAGCGGGAACTACGAGCAGTACTTC
cdr3_aa: CATSRDLDSGNYEQYF

clone_size: .
d_call: TRBD1
j_call: TRBJ1-1
v_call: TRBV7-3
cdr3_nt: TGTGCCAGCAGCCCTTACCCCGGGACAGGGGCTGAAGCTTTCTTT
cdr3_aa: CASSPYPGTGAEAFF

clone_size: few
d_call: .
j_call: TRBJ2-5
v_call: TRBV15
cdr3_nt: TGTGCCACCAGCGAGGGGGGGGGCCGAGGAGAGACCCAGTACTTC
cdr3_aa: CATSEGGGRGETQYF

clone_size: .
d_call: TRBD2
j_call: TRBJ2-7
v_call: TRBV4-1
cdr3_nt: TGCGCCAGCAGCCAAGTTGGACTAGCGGTCGAGCAGTACTTC
cdr3_aa: CASSQVGLAVEQYF

clone_size: .
d_call: TRBD2
j_call: TRBJ2-1
v_call: TRBV6-5
cdr3_nt: TGTGCCAGCAACCTAGCGGGGGGCCTCTACAATGAGCAGTTCTTC
cdr3_aa: CASNLAGGLYNEQFF

clone_size: .
d_call: TRBD1
j_call: TRBJ2-5
v_call: TRBV5-6
cdr3_nt: TGTGCCAGCAGCCCGGACAGGGATGAGACCCAGTACTTC
cdr3_aa: CASSPDRDETQYF

clone_size: .
d_call: .
j_call: TRBJ2-7
v_call: TRBV5-4
cdr3_nt: TGTGCCAGCAGCGAGGGGTCGGGGGACGAGCAGTACTTC
cdr3_aa: CASSEGSGDEQYF

clone_size: .
d_call: TRBD1
j_call: TRBJ1-6
v_call: TRBV7-9
cdr3_nt: TGTGCCAGCAGCTTTTGGGGACAGAGGAATTCACCCCTCCACTTT
cdr3_aa: CASSFWGQRNSPLHF

clone_size: .
d_call: TRBD1
j_call: TRBJ1-2
v_call: TRBV27
cdr3_nt: TGTGCCAGCAGTCTCCAACAGGGGATGGGGTATGGCTACACCTTC
cdr3_aa: CASSLQQGMGYGYTF

clone_size: .
d_call: .
j_call: TRBJ2-5
v_call: TRBV7-7
cdr3_nt: TGTGCCAGCAGTCGAGACAGGAAAGAGACCCAGTACTTC
cdr3_aa: CASSRDRKETQYF

clone_size: once
d_call: .
j_call: TRBJ1-6
v_call: TRBV6-5
cdr3_nt: TGTGCCAGCAGTTACTCGACCGGGGAAGGAGGCTCACCCCTCCACTTT
cdr3_aa: CASSYSTGEGGSPLHF

clone_size: many
d_call: TRBD1
j_call: TRBJ2-2
v_call: TRBV5-4
cdr3_nt: TGTGCCAGCAGCTCCCGGACAGGGGGCTACACCGGGGAGCTGTTTTTT
cdr3_aa: CASSSRTGGYTGELFF

clone_size: .
d_call: .
j_call: TRBJ2-6
v_call: TRBV6-1
cdr3_nt: TGTGCCACCACTCTGTCTGGGGCCAACGTCCTGACTTTC
cdr3_aa: CATTLSGANVLTF

clone_size: .
d_call: .
j_call: TRBJ1-4
v_call: TRBV9
cdr3_nt: TGTGCCAGCAGCGTAGACGGGGGGAGGGAAAAACTGTTTTTT
cdr3_aa: CASSVDGGREKLFF